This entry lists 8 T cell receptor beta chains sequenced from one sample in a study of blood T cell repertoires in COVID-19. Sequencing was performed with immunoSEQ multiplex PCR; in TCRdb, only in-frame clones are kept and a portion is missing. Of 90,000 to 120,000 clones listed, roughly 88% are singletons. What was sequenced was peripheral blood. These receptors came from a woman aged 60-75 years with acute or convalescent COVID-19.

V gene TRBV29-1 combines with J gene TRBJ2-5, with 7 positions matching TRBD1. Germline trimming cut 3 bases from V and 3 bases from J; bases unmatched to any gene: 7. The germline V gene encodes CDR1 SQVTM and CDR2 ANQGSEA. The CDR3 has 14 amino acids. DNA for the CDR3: TGCAGCGTTGATTCGGCAGGGGGAGAAGAGACCCAGTACTTC. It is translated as CSVDSAGGEETQYF. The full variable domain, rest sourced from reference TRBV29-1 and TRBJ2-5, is SAVISQKPSRDICQRGTSLTIQCQVDSQVTMMFWYRQQPGQSLTLIATANQGSEATYESGFVIDKFPISRPNLTFSTLTVSNMSPEDSSIYLCSVDSAGGEETQYFGPGTRLLVL.

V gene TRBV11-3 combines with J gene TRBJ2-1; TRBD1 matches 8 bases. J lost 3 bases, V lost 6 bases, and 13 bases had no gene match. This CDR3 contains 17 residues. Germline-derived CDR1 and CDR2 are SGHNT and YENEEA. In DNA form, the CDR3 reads TGTGCCAGCAGGGGAATCCTCGGGACAGGAAACTACAATGAGCAGTTCTTC. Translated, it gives CASRGILGTGNYNEQFF.

CDR3 residues: CASSLPPGGGRTEAFF. The CDR3 bases are TGCGCCAGCAGCTTGCCTCCTGGGGGGGGAAGGACTGAAGCTTTCTTT. The chain couples TRBV5-1 to TRBJ1-1, with D tentatively TRBD1 (5 bases). Trimming pared 1 base from V and 5 bases from J, leaving 18 bases between. The CDR3 is 16 residues long. Germline V CDR1 and CDR2: SGHRS, YFSETQ.

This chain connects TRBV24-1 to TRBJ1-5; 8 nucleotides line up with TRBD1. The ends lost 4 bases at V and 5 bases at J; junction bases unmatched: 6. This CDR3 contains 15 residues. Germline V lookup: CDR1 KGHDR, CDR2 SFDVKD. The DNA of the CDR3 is TGTGCCACCAGTGAAACGACAGGGGTTGATCAGCCCCAGCATTTT. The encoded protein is CATSETTGVDQPQHF.

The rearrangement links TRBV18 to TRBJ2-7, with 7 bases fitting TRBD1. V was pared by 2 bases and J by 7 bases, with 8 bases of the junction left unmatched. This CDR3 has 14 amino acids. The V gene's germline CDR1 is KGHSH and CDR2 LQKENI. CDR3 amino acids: CASSPTRPGGEQYV. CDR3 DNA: TGTGCCAGCTCACCAACACGACCAGGGGGAGAGCAGTACGTC.

The CDR3 sequence: CASSIGGETGQETQYF. The CDR3 DNA sequence: TGTGCCAGTAGTATAGGGGGGGAGACGGGCCAAGAGACCCAGTACTTC. This chain connects TRBV19 to TRBJ2-5, with D perhaps TRBD2 (6 bases). This CDR3 spans 16 amino acids. Germline loops: CDR1 LNHDA, CDR2 SQIVND (reference sequence). The V end lost 1 base, the J end lost 1 base, and 13 bases lay between the germline ends. The whole variable domain, filled in from reference TRBV19 and TRBJ2-5, reads DGGITQSPKYLFRKEGQNVTLSCEQNLNHDAMYWYRQDPGQGLRLIYYSQIVNDFQKGDIAEGYSVSREKKESFPLTVTSAQKNPTAFYLCASSIGGETGQETQYFGPGTRLLVL.

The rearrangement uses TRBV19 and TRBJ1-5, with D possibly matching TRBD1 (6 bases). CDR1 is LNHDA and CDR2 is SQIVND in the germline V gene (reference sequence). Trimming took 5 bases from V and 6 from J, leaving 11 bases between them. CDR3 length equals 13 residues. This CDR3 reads CASSSQGGQPQHF. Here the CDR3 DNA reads TGTGCCAGTAGTTCACAGGGCGGTCAGCCCCAGCATTTT. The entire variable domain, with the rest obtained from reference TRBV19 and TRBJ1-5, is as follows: DGGITQSPKYLFRKEGQNVTLSCEQNLNHDAMYWYRQDPGQGLRLIYYSQIVNDFQKGDIAEGYSVSREKKESFPLTVTSAQKNPTAFYLCASSSQGGQPQHFGDGTRLSIL.

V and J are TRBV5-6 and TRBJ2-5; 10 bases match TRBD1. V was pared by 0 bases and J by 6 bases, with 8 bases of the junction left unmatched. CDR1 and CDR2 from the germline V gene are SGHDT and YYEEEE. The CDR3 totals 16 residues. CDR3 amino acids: CASSLGGQGGRKTQYF. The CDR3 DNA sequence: TGTGCCAGCAGCTTGGGCGGACAGGGGGGAAGGAAGACCCAGTACTTC.